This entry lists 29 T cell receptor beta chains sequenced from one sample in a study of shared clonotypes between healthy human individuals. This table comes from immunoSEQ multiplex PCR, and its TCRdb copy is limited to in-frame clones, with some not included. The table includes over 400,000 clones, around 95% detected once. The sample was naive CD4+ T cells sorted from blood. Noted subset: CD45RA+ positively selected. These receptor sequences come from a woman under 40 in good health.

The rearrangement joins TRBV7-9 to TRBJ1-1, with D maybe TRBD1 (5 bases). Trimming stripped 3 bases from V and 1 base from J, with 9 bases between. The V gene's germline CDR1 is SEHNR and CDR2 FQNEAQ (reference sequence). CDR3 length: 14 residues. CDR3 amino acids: CASSFTGSNTEAFF. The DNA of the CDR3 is TGTGCCAGCAGCTTTACAGGTTCGAACACTGAAGCTTTCTTT. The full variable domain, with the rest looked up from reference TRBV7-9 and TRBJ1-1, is DTGVSQNPRHKITKRGQNVTFRCDPISEHNRLYWYRQTLGQGPEFLTYFQNEAQLEKSRLLSDRFSAERPKGSFSTLEIQRTEQGDSAMYLCASSFTGSNTEAFFGQGTRLTVV.

CDR3 sequence reads: CASSILQGGQETQYF. The CDR3 DNA reads TGTGCCAGTAGTATACTCCAGGGCGGGCAAGAGACCCAGTACTTC. The V call is TRBV19, the J call TRBJ2-5; TRBD1 or TRBD2 may be the D gene (5 bases each). Germline V gene lookup returns CDR1 LNHDA and CDR2 SQIVND (reference sequence). This CDR3 spans 15 amino acids. V lost 2 bases and J 2 bases, leaving 12 bases between the germline ends.

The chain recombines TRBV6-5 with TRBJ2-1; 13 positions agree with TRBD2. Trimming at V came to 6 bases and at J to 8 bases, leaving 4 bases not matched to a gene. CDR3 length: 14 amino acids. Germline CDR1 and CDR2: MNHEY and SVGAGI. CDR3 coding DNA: TGTGCCAGCAGATGGACTAGCGGGAGCTATGAGCAGTTCTTC. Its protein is CASRWTSGSYEQFF.

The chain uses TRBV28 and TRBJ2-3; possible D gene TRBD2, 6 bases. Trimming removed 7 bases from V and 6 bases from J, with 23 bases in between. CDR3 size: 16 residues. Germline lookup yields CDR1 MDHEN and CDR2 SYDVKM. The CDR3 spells CASNNRAGLIGDTQYF. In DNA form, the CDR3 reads TGTGCCAGCAACAATCGAGCGGGCCTGATTGGTGATACGCAGTATTTT.

DNA for the CDR3: TGTGCCAGCAGCACCCACAGGGGACCTAACAATGAGCAGTTCTTC. Its protein product is CASSTHRGPNNEQFF. This rearrangement joins TRBV7-6 to TRBJ2-1; TRBD1 aligns across 7 bases. Germline lookup yields CDR1 SGHVS and CDR2 FNYEAQ. The CDR3 runs 15 residues. The ends lost 5 bases at V and 5 bases at J; junction bases unmatched: 9.

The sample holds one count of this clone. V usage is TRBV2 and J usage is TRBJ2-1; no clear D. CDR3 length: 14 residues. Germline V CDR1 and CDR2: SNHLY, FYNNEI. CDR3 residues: CARGKTSSYNEQFF. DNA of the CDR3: TGTGCTCGAGGTAAGACGAGCTCCTACAATGAGCAGTTCTTC.

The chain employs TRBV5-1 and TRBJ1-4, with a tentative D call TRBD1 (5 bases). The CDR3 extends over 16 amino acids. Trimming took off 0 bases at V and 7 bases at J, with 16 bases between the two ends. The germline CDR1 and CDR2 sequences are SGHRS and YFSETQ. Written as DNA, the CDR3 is TGCGCCAGCAGCTTGGGAGCAGGGTACGAAGGTGAAAAACTGTTTTTT. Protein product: CASSLGAGYEGEKLFF.

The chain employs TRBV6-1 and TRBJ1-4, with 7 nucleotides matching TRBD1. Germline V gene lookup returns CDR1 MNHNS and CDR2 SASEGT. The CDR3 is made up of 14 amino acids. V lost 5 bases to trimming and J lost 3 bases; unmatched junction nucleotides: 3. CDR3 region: CASSPTGPNEKLFF. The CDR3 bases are TGTGCCAGCAGTCCGACAGGGCCTAATGAAAAACTGTTTTTT.

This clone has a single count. As DNA, the CDR3 is TGCAGCGTTGCCTTCCAGAGGGGGAACACTGAAGCTTTCTTT. It codes for CSVAFQRGNTEAFF. The chain has TRBV29-1 and TRBJ1-1, with D possibly matching TRBD1 (5 bases). V lost 4 bases and J lost 1, with 13 bases in between. The germline V gene encodes CDR1 SQVTM and CDR2 ANQGSEA. The CDR3 contains 14 residues.

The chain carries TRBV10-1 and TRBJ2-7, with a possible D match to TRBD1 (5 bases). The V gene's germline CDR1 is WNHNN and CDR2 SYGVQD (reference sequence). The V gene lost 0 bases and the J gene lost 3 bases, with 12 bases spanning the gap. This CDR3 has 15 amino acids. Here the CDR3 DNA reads TGCGCCAGCAGTGAGTCGGCGACAGATTACTACGAGCAGTACTTC. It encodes CASSESATDYYEQYF.

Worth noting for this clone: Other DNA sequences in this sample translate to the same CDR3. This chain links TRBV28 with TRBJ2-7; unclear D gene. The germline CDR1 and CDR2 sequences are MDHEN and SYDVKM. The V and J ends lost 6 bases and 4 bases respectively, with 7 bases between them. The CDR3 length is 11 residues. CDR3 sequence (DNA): TGTGCCAGCAGCCCATTGTACGAGCAGTACTTC. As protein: CASSPLYEQYF.

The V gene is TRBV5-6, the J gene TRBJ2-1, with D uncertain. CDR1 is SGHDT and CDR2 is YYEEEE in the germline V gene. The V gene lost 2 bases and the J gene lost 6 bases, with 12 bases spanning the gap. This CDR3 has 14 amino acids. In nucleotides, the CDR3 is TGTGCCAGCAGCTTTAATAGAATAGGCAATGAGCAGTTCTTC. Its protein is CASSFNRIGNEQFF.

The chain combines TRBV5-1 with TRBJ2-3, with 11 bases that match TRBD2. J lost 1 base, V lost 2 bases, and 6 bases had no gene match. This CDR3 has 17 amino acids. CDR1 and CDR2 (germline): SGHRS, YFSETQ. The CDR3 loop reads CASSFSGTSGGTDTQYF. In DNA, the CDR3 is TGCGCCAGCAGCTTCTCCGGGACTAGCGGAGGCACAGATACGCAGTATTTT.

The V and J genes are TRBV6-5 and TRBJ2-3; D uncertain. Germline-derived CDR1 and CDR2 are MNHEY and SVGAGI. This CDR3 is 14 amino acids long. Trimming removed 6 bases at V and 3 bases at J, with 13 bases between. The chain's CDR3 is CASSELFMTDTQYF. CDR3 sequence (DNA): TGTGCCAGCAGCGAGCTTTTTATGACAGATACGCAGTATTTT.

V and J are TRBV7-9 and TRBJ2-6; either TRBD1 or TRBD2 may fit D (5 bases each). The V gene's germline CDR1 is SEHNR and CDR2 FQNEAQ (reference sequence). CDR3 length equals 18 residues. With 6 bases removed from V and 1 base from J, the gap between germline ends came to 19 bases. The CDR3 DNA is TGTGCCAGCAGGCGACCGGGACGGCGTCCTTCTGGGGCCAACGTCCTGACTTTC. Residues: CASRRPGRRPSGANVLTF.

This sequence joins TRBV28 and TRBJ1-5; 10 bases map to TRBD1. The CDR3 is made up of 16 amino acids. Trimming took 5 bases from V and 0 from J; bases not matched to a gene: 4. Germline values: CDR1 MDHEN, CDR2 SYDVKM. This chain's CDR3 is CASSPRTGGSNQPQHF. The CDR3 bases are TGTGCCAGCAGTCCTCGGACAGGGGGTAGCAATCAGCCCCAGCATTTT.

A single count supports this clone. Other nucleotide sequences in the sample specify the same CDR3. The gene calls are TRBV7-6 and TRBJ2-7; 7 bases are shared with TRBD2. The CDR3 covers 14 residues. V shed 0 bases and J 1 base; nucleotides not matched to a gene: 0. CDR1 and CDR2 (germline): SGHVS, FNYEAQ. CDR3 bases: TGTGCCAGCAGCTTAGCCGGGGGGTCCTACGAGCAGTACTTC. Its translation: CASSLAGGSYEQYF.

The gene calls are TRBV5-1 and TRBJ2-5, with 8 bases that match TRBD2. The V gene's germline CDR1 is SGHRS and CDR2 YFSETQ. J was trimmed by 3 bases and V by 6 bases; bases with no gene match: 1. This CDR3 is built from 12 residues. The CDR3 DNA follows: TGCGCCAGCAAACTAGCGGAAGAGACCCAGTACTTC. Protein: CASKLAEETQYF.

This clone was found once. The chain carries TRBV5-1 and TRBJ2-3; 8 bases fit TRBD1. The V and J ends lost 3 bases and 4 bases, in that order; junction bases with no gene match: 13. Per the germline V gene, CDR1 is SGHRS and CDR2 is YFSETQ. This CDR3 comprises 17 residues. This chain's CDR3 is CASSSGQGGTGADTQYF. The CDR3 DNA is TGCGCCAGCAGCTCTGGACAGGGTGGCACGGGCGCAGATACGCAGTATTTT.

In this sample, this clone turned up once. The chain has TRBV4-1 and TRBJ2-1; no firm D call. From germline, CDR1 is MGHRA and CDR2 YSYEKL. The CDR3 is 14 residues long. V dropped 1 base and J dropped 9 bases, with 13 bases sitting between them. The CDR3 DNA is TGCGCCAGCAGCCAAGGGGGTTCCAGTGGTGAGCAGTTCTTC. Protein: CASSQGGSSGEQFF.

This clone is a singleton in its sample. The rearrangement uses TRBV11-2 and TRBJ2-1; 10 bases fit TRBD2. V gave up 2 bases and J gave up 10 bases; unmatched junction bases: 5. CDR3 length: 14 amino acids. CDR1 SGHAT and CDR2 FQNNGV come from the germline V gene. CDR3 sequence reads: CASSLPSGRREQFF. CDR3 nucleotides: TGTGCCAGCAGCTTACCTAGCGGGAGAAGAGAGCAGTTCTTC. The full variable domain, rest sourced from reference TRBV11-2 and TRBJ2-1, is EAGVAQSPRYKIIEKRQSVAFWCNPISGHATLYWYQQILGQGPKLLIQFQNNGVVDDSQLPKDRFSAERLKGVDSTLKIQPAKLEDSAVYLCASSLPSGRREQFFGPGTRLTVL.

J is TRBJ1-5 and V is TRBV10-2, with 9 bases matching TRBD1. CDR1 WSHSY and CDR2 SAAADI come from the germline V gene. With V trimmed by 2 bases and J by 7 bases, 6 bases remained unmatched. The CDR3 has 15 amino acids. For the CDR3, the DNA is TGCGCCAGCAGTGAGGCCGGACAGGGGACCCAGCCCCAGCATTTT. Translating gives CASSEAGQGTQPQHF.

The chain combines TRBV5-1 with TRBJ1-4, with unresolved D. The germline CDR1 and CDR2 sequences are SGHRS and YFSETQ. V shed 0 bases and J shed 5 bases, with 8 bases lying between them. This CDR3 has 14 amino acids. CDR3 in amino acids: CASSLGDLNEKLFF. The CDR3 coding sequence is TGCGCCAGCAGCTTGGGCGACTTGAATGAAAAACTGTTTTTT.

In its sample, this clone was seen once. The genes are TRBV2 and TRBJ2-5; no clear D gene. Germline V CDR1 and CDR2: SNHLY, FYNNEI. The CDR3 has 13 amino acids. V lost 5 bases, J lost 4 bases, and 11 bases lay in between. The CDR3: CASSREIRETQYF. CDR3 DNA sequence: TGTGCCAGCAGTCGAGAGATTAGAGAGACCCAGTACTTC.

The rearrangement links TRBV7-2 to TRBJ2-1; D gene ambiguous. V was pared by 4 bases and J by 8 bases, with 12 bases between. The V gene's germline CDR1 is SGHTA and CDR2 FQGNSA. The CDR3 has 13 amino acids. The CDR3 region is CASSSPSRDEQFF. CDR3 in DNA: TGTGCCAGCAGCTCGCCTTCTAGAGATGAGCAGTTCTTC. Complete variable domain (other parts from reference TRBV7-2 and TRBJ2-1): GAGVSQSPSNKVTEKGKDVELRCDPISGHTALYWYRQSLGQGLEFLIYFQGNSAPDKSGLPSDRFSAERTGGSVSTLTIQRTQQEDSAVYLCASSSPSRDEQFFGPGTRLTVL.

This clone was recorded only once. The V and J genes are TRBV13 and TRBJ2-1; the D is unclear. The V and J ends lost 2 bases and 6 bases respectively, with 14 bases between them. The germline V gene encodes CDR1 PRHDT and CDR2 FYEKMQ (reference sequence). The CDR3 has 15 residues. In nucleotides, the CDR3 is TGTGCCAGCAGCTTAAACGGGCCCCTACCCAATGAGCAGTTCTTC. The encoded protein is CASSLNGPLPNEQFF.

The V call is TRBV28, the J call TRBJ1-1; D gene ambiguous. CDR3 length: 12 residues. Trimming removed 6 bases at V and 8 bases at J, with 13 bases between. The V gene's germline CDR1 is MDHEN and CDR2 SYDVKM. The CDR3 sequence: CASREYGAEAFF. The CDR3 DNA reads TGTGCCAGCAGGGAGTACGGAGCAGAAGCTTTCTTT.

The CDR3 sequence is CASSPGGNEQFF. CDR3 in DNA: TGTGCCAGCTCACCAGGGGGCAATGAGCAGTTCTTC. The chain carries TRBV18 and TRBJ2-1; D may be TRBD1 or TRBD2 (5 bases each). CDR3 length equals 12 residues. Trimming removed 2 bases from V and 6 bases from J, with 5 bases in between. Germline assignment: CDR1 KGHSH and CDR2 LQKENI. The full variable domain, its missing parts supplied by reference TRBV18 and TRBJ2-1, is NAGVMQNPRHLVRRRGQEARLRCSPMKGHSHVYWYRQLPEEGLKFMVYLQKENIIDESGMPKERFSAEFPKEGPSILRIQQVVRGDSAAYFCASSPGGNEQFFGPGTRLTVL.

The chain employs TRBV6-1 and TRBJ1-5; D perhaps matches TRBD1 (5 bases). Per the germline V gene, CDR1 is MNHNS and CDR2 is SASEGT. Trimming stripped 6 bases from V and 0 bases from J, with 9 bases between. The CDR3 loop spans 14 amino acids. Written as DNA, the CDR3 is TGTGCCAGCAGGGGGGACCTTAGCAATCAGCCCCAGCATTTT. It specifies CASRGDLSNQPQHF.